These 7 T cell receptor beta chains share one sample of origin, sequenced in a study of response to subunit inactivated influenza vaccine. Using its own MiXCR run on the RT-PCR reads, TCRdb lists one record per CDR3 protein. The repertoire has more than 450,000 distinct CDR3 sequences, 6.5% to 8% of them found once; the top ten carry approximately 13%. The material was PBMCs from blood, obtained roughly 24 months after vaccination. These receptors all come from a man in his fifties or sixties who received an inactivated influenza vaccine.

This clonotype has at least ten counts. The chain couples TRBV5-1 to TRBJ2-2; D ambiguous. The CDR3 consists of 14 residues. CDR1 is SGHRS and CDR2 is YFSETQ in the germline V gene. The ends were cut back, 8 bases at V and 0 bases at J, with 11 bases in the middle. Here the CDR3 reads CASREQTNTGELFF. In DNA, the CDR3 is TGCGCCAGTAGGGAACAGACGAACACCGGGGAGCTGTTTTTT.

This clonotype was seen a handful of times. The CDR3 sequence is CASSLGLRQETNREQFF. The CDR3 nucleotides are TGTGCCAGCAGCCTGGGATTGCGGCAGGAGACTAATCGGGAGCAGTTCTTC. The chain uses TRBV5-4 and TRBJ2-1; a weak D match, TRBD2 (5 bases). The CDR3 runs to 17 residues. Trimming stripped 4 bases from V and 10 bases from J, with 27 bases between. Per germline, CDR1 SGHNT and CDR2 YYREEE (reference sequence).

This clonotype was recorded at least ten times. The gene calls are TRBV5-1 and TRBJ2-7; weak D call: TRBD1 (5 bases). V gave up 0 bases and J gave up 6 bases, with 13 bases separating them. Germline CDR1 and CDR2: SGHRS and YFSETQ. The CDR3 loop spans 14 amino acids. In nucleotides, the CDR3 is TGCGCCAGCAGCTTGGGTTTTGGACACAGCGAGCAGTACTTC. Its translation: CASSLGFGHSEQYF.

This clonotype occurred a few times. CDR3 DNA: TGCGCCAGCAGCCAAGATGCGGGGGCGGTCGGAGGCGGGGAGCTGTTTTTT. It is translated as CASSQDAGAVGGGELFF. The rearrangement uses TRBV4-3 and TRBJ2-2; D possibly corresponds to TRBD2 (7 bases). Germline V gene lookup returns CDR1 LGHNA and CDR2 YSLEER. Deletions cut 0 bases from V and 7 bases from J, with 18 bases between. The CDR3 runs to 17 residues.

This chain's CDR3 is CSAREYYEQYF. DNA of the CDR3: TGCAGTGCTAGAGAGTACTACGAGCAGTACTTC. The chain has TRBV20-1 and TRBJ2-7; no firm D call. This CDR3 is 11 amino acids long. In germline, CDR1 is DFQATT, CDR2 SNEGSKA (reference sequence). The germline V and J ends were trimmed by 0 bases and 3 bases, with 3 bases remaining between them.

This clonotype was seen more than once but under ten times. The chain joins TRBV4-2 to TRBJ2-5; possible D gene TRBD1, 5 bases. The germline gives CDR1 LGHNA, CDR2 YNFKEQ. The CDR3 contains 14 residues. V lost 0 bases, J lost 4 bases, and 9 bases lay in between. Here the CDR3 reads CASSQEAQGETQYF. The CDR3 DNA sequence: TGTGCCAGCAGCCAAGAGGCCCAGGGAGAGACCCAGTACTTC.

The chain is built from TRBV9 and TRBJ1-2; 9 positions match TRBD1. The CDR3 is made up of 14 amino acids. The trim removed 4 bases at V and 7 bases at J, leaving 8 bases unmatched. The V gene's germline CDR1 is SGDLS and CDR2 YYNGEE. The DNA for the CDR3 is TGTGCCAGCAGCCCAGGGACAGGGTTTGGTGGCTACACCTTC. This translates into CASSPGTGFGGYTF.